This is a list of T cell receptor beta chains from one sample in a study of blood T cell repertoires in COVID-19. The repertoire was sequenced with immunoSEQ multiplex PCR; TCRdb's copy has only in-frame clones and lacks some. The sample comprises over 250,000 clones, more than 75% of which are singletons, and approximately 2.4% rests with the top ten. Material: PBMCs or T cells enriched from blood (not recorded which). The receptors stem from a young woman who had recovered from COVID-19. Both conserved end residues are part of each CDR3. The D gene is left open where the match is weak. Size is omitted from some rows. Given values are once, few, many or a class for expanded clones.

D	size	V	J	DNA	CDR3
-	-	TRBV6-5	TRBJ1-5	TGTGCCAGCAGTCGTACAACTCGGGAGCCCCAGCATTTT	CASSRTTREPQHF
-	-	TRBV27	TRBJ2-2	TGTGCCAGCAGTCGAGCAGGTCACACCGGGGAGCTGTTTTTT	CASSRAGHTGELFF
TRBD1	-	TRBV5-6	TRBJ1-6	TGTGCCAGCAGCCAGGGGACAGGGAATAATTCACCCCTCCACTTT	CASSQGTGNNSPLHF
-	-	TRBV12-3/TRBV12-4	TRBJ2-5	TGTGCCAGCAGTGACTTAGGAGAGACCCAGTACTTC	CASSDLGETQYF
TRBD2	-	TRBV19	TRBJ2-2	TGTGCCAGTAGTATAGGGGGACTAGCGGGCACCGGGGAGCTGTTTTTT	CASSIGGLAGTGELFF
TRBD2	-	TRBV9	TRBJ2-7	TGTGCCAGCAGCTCCCGGACTAGCGGGCTTTCCTACGAGCAGTACTTC	CASSSRTSGLSYEQYF
TRBD1	-	TRBV5-1	TRBJ2-1	TGCGCCAGCAGCCGAGCCGGACAGGGAGGTTCCTACAATGAGCAGTTCTTC	CASSRAGQGGSYNEQFF
-	once	TRBV10-3	TRBJ2-5	TGTGCCATCAGTGGTCCTAGCCTACCTGAGGAACGTCAAGAGACCCAGTACTTC	CAISGPSLPEERQETQYF
-	-	TRBV9	TRBJ1-2	TGTGCCAGCAGCGTAGAGGAGGGGTTAGACTATGGCTACACCTTC	CASSVEEGLDYGYTF
-	once	TRBV3-1/TRBV3-2	TRBJ2-5	TGTGCCAGCAGCCAAGAAGCCCGGGAGAAGGAGACCCAGTACTTC	CASSQEAREKETQYF
-	-	TRBV7-9	TRBJ1-1	TGTGCCAGCAGCTCCCTCACTGAAGCTTTCTTT	CASSSLTEAFF
-	-	TRBV28	TRBJ1-5	TGTGCCAGCAGTTTAATTGTCAGTGATTATAGCAATCAGCCCCAGCATTTT	CASSLIVSDYSNQPQHF
-	-	TRBV10-1	TRBJ2-7	TGCGCCAGCAGTGATCACAGGGACGAGTACTTC	CASSDHRDEYF
-	-	TRBV5-1	TRBJ1-3	TGCGCCAGCAGCTTGGCCCTCGGGGGATCCTCTGGAAACACCATATATTTT	CASSLALGGSSGNTIYF
-	few	TRBV28	TRBJ1-6	TGTGCCAGCAGTACCAATGAAGGGGCCTATTCACCCCTCCACTTT	CASSTNEGAYSPLHF
TRBD1	once	TRBV19	TRBJ2-4	TGTGCCAGTAGTATACTGGGGACAGGGCTGCTGACCAAAAACATTCAGTACTTC	CASSILGTGLLTKNIQYF
TRBD2	-	TRBV19	TRBJ2-7	TGTGCCAGTAGTATGTCGAGGACTAGCGGAATCTACGAGCAGTACTTC	CASSMSRTSGIYEQYF
-	once	TRBV7-3	TRBJ2-5	TGTGCCAGCAGCTTAAGCGGGACCGCGGAGACCCAGTACTTC	CASSLSGTAETQYF
TRBD1	-	TRBV27	TRBJ2-5	TGTGCCAGCAGACCGGGACAGGGACCGAAGCCTCCGGTAAAACTTTACCACTTC	CASRPGQGPKPPVKLYHF
TRBD1	-	TRBV13	TRBJ1-1	TGTGCCAGCAGCGCACCGGACAGGGGGGACGTCGTAGCTTTCTTT	CASSAPDRGDVVAFF
TRBD2	-	TRBV7-6	TRBJ2-3	TGTGCCAGCAGCATGACTAGCGGGGGCCCTTCAACAGATACGCAGTATTTT	CASSMTSGGPSTDTQYF
TRBD1	-	TRBV7-9	TRBJ2-5	TGTGCCAGCAGCCCACCGACAGGGGAGACCCAGTACTTC	CASSPPTGETQYF